These 18 T cell receptor beta chains were all obtained from the same sample, sequenced in a study of PD-L1 blockade in urothelial cancer. Using immunoSEQ multiplex PCR, the repertoire was profiled, and TCRdb retains in-frame clones only, with some absent. The sample contains around 110,000 clones, 75% to 95% of which appear only once. Time point here: peripheral blood 6 weeks after treatment start. The sequencing used PBMCs, collected around atezolizumab (anti-PD-L1) treatment. The receptor source for this set is a man aged 60 to 75 with urothelial cancer.

CDR3 amino acids: CASRPQGYGYTF. The CDR3 bases are TGTGCCAGCAGGCCACAGGGATATGGCTACACCTTC. The chain has TRBV6-6 and TRBJ1-2; D possibly corresponds to TRBD1 (6 bases). CDR1 is MNHNY and CDR2 is SVGAGI in the germline V gene (reference sequence). Trimming left V 6 bases short and J 5 bases short, with 10 bases between. The CDR3 covers 12 residues.

This rearrangement joins TRBV5-1 to TRBJ2-3; D is unresolved. CDR3 size: 12 residues. V dropped 2 bases and J dropped 4 bases, with 5 bases sitting between them. The V gene's germline CDR1 is SGHRS and CDR2 YFSETQ. The CDR3 DNA reads as TGCGCCAGCAGCTTCCAATCAGATACGCAGTATTTT. Amino acid sequence: CASSFQSDTQYF.

The gene calls are TRBV6-1 and TRBJ2-3; TRBD2 matches at 7 bases. CDR1 is MNHNS, CDR2 SASEGT, per germline. CDR3 length: 13 residues. The V segment lost 7 bases and the J segment 3 bases; nucleotides outside the gene matches: 4. The CDR3 DNA sequence: TGTGCCAGCAAACTTAGCGGGACAGATACGCAGTATTTT. Its protein is CASKLSGTDTQYF.

A note on this clone: The junction does not match germline at one end; this may be a read error. J is TRBJ2-7 and V is TRBV18, with 9 bases matching TRBD2. Germline V gene data show CDR1 as KGHSH and CDR2 as LQKENI. The CDR3 contains 13 residues. The CDR3 spells CASSPLAGEPGDF. DNA of the CDR3: TGTGCCAGCTCACCACTAGCGGGAGAGCCCGGGGACTTC.

This chain links TRBV13 with TRBJ2-7, with 7 bases that match TRBD2. After removal of 0 bases from V and 7 bases from J, the junction contained 9 bases not matched to a gene. Per the germline V gene, CDR1 is PRHDT and CDR2 is FYEKMQ (reference sequence). The CDR3 length is 15 residues. The CDR3 nucleotides are TGTGCCAGCAGCTTAGGTCGCGGGGGTGGTAGGGAGCAGTACTTC. This translates into CASSLGRGGGREQYF.

This clone was counted between two and nine times. The CDR3 sequence: CASTLTELSEQYF. CDR3 sequence (DNA): TGTGCCAGCACTTTAACCGAACTAAGCGAGCAGTACTTC. The V and J genes are TRBV2 and TRBJ2-7; D unresolved. This CDR3 contains 13 residues. Per the germline V gene, CDR1 is SNHLY and CDR2 is FYNNEI. Between the trimmed V and J ends, which lost 7 bases and 6 bases, there was a span of 16 bases.

This clone was observed a single time. V and J are TRBV28 and TRBJ2-5; the match to TRBD1 covers 11 bases. Trimming removed 4 bases from V and 2 bases from J; junction bases left unmatched: 6. Germline V gives CDR1 MDHEN, CDR2 SYDVKM. This CDR3 has 16 residues. This chain's CDR3 is CASSWWTGGGQETQYF. CDR3 in DNA: TGTGCCAGCAGTTGGTGGACAGGGGGCGGACAAGAGACCCAGTACTTC.

The V call is TRBV5-4, the J call TRBJ1-2; 7 nucleotides agree with TRBD1. This CDR3 comprises 14 residues. V shed 3 bases, J shed 5 bases, and the junction held 7 bases outside the gene matches. The germline CDR1 and CDR2 sequences are SGHNT and YYREEE (reference sequence). CDR3 protein: CASSSEGQVYGYTF. The CDR3 DNA reads TGTGCCAGCAGCTCGGAAGGACAGGTTTATGGCTACACCTTC.

V gene TRBV25-1 combines with J gene TRBJ2-2; perhaps TRBD1 as D (5 bases). The CDR3 covers 14 residues. The V end was cut by 3 bases, the J end by 4 bases, with 9 bases between. The germline CDR1 and CDR2 sequences are MGHDK and SYGVNS. The CDR3 DNA reads as TGTGCCAGCAGTGACAGGGCCAGCACCGGGGAGCTGTTTTTT. It is translated as CASSDRASTGELFF.

This rearrangement joins TRBV28 to TRBJ1-2; 12 nucleotides match TRBD1. The junction had 13 bases not matched to a gene; V was cut back by 6 bases and J by 5 bases. From germline, CDR1 is MDHEN and CDR2 SYDVKM. The CDR3 length is 17 residues. The CDR3 region is CASRTPFGDRGQYGYTF. DNA for the CDR3: TGTGCCAGCAGGACGCCCTTCGGGGACAGGGGGCAATATGGCTACACCTTC.

The J gene is TRBJ1-1, the V gene TRBV4-1; 10 bases line up with TRBD1. With 4 bases clipped from V and 5 bases from J, the junction kept 4 bases outside the gene matches. The CDR3 runs 14 residues. Per the germline V gene, CDR1 is MGHRA and CDR2 is YSYEKL. The CDR3 protein is CASSRGTGVTEAFF. CDR3 in DNA: TGCGCCAGCAGCCGAGGGACAGGGGTAACTGAAGCTTTCTTT.

The chain combines TRBV19 with TRBJ2-1, with a possible D match to TRBD1 (5 bases). The V gene's germline CDR1 is LNHDA and CDR2 SQIVND (reference sequence). Trimming stripped 2 bases from V and 8 bases from J, with 19 bases between. The CDR3 sequence is 16 residues long. The CDR3 spells CASSIRLTARPDEQFF. In DNA form, the CDR3 reads TGTGCCAGTAGTATAAGGTTGACAGCGAGACCCGATGAGCAGTTCTTC. Drawing the rest from reference TRBV19 and TRBJ2-1, the complete variable domain is DGGITQSPKYLFRKEGQNVTLSCEQNLNHDAMYWYRQDPGQGLRLIYYSQIVNDFQKGDIAEGYSVSREKKESFPLTVTSAQKNPTAFYLCASSIRLTARPDEQFFGPGTRLTVL.

This chain uses TRBV15 with TRBJ2-2, with D tentatively TRBD1 (6 bases). CDR3 length equals 16 residues. Trimming pared 6 bases from V and 1 base from J, leaving 15 bases between. In germline, CDR1 is LNHNV, CDR2 YYDKDF (reference sequence). The DNA for the CDR3 is TGTGCCACCAGGGACCCCTTGGGACAGAACACCGGGGAGCTGTTTTTT. Translation: CATRDPLGQNTGELFF.

V usage is TRBV7-3 and J usage is TRBJ2-1; 8 positions agree with TRBD2. CDR1 is SGHTA and CDR2 is FQGTGA in the germline V gene. V lost 2 bases, J lost 5 bases, and 8 bases stayed unmatched. CDR3 length: 16 residues. The CDR3 sequence: CASSLVGGGNHNEQFF. CDR3 in DNA: TGTGCCAGCAGCTTAGTCGGCGGGGGGAACCACAATGAGCAGTTCTTC.

This chain connects TRBV25-1 to TRBJ2-7; a weak D match, TRBD1 (6 bases). The CDR3 is 14 residues long. V was shortened by 4 bases and J by 6 bases, with 16 bases between the two germline ends. Per the germline V gene, CDR1 is MGHDK and CDR2 is SYGVNS. CDR3 sequence reads: CASSVTGFGTEQYF. CDR3 bases: TGTGCCAGCAGTGTAACAGGGTTTGGCACCGAGCAGTACTTC.

This clone has only one observation. The rearrangement links TRBV19 to TRBJ2-4; 7 bases are a match to TRBD2. The CDR3 sequence is 15 residues long. Germline assignment: CDR1 LNHDA and CDR2 SQIVND (reference sequence). V lost 3 bases and J lost 0; bases outside the gene matches: 2. In DNA form, the CDR3 reads TGTGCCAGTAGTATGGGAGGGGTAGCCAAAAACATTCAGTACTTC. It encodes CASSMGGVAKNIQYF.

The chain recombines TRBV2 with TRBJ2-3; 7 positions agree with TRBD2. The ends lost 6 bases at V and 2 bases at J; junction bases unmatched: 8. The germline gives CDR1 SNHLY, CDR2 FYNNEI. The CDR3 contains 15 residues. CDR3 loop: CASRSWGGVTDTQYF. The CDR3 nucleotides are TGTGCCAGCAGATCCTGGGGGGGGGTCACAGATACGCAGTATTTT.

This chain joins TRBV5-1 and TRBJ2-5, with D possibly being TRBD1 (7 bases). Trimming left V 1 base short and J 4 bases short, with 17 bases between. This CDR3 has 16 amino acids. CDR1 is SGHRS, CDR2 YFSETQ, per germline. Here the CDR3 DNA reads TGCGCCAGCAGCTTGCTCCGAAATCAGGGGGGAGAGACCCAGTACTTC. It yields the protein CASSLLRNQGGETQYF.